This section outlines one TCR beta chain sequence together with its context. The antigen remains unidentified. The identical CDR3 is also encoded by other nucleotide sequences in the sample. Assay used: immunoSEQ multiplex PCR; TCRdb lists only in-frame clones, some missing. The sample holds some 42,000 clones, roughly 88% seen once. The data derive from a study of T cell responses to AZD1222 COVID-19 vaccine. Study conclusions and caveats: Among the donors, most were white British and more were female, and clonal diversity was possibly underestimated. There were vaccine-associated CD4 TCRs across spike, dominant at 160-218 and 743-854.

CDR3 length: 14 residues. Looked up from germline, CDR1 is MNHEY and CDR2 is SVGAGI. J gave up 5 bases and V 5 bases, and 7 bases lay outside the gene matches. The specimen was peripheral blood, collected 28 days after the second AZD1222 dose. This receptor was obtained from an adult who received the AZD1222 COVID-19 vaccine. The chain links TRBV6-5 to TRBJ1-1; 8 bases are a match to TRBD1. The CDR3 sequence is CASSPRTGWTEAFF. DNA of the CDR3: TGTGCCAGCAGTCCCCGGACAGGGTGGACTGAAGCTTTCTTT.